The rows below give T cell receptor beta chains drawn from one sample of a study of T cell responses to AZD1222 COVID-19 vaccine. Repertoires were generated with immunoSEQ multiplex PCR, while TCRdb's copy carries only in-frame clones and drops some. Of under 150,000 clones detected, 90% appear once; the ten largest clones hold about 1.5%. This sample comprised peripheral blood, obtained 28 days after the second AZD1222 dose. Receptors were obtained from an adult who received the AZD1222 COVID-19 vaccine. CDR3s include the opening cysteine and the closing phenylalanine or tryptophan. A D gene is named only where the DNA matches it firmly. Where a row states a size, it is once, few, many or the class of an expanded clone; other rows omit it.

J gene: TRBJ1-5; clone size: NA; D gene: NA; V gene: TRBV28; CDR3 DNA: TGTGCCAGCAGTTTATGGGGCAACAATCAGCCCCAGCATTTT; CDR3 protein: CASSLWGNNQPQHF
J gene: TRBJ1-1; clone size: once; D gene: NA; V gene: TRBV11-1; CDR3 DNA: TGTGCCAGCAGCGCGGAGGGGCAGGGTAAGACTGAAGCTTTCTTT; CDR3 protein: CASSAEGQGKTEAFF
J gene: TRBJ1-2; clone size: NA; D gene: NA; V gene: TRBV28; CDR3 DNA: TGTGCCAGCAGTTTATGGGGCGGGGATGGCTACACCTTC; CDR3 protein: CASSLWGGDGYTF
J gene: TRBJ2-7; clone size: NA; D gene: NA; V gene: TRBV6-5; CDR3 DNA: TGTGCCAGCACCCCCAGGCAGGGGACCTCCTACGAGCAGTACTTC; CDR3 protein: CASTPRQGTSYEQYF
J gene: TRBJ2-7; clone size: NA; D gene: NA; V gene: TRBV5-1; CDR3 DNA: TGCGCCAGCAGCTTGGCCAGAGCAGACTACGAGCAGTACTTC; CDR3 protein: CASSLARADYEQYF
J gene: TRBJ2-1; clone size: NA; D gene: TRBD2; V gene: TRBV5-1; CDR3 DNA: TGCGCCAGCAGCTTGACTAGCGGAGGAACCTACAATGAGCAGTTCTTC; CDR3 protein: CASSLTSGGTYNEQFF
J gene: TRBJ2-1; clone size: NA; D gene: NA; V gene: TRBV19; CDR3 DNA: TGTGCCAGTAGTATTGGGGTTAGAGTTAATGAGCAGTTCTTC; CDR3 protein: CASSIGVRVNEQFF
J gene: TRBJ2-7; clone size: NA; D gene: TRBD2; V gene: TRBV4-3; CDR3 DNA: TGCGCCAGCAGCCAAGGAACGACAGGCGGGAGGTCCTACGAGCAGTACTTC; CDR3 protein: CASSQGTTGGRSYEQYF
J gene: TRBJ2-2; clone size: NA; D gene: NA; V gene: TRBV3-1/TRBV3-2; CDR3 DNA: TGTGCCAGCAGCCAAGTGAGTTCGTTCGGGGAGCTGTTTTTT; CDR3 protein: CASSQVSSFGELFF
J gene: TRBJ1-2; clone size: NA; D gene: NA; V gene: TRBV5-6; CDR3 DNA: TGTGCCAGCAGCTTTGGTACAGGGATCTATGGCTACACCTTC; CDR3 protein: CASSFGTGIYGYTF
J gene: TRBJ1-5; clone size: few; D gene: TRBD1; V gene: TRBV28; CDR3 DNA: TGTGCCAGCACGAAGGGACAGGGAAGCAATCAGCCCCAGCATTTT; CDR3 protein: CASTKGQGSNQPQHF
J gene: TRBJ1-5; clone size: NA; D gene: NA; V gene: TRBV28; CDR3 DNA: TGTGCCAGCAGTTTCTCCAGTAGCAATCAGCCCCAGCATTTT; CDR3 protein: CASSFSSSNQPQHF
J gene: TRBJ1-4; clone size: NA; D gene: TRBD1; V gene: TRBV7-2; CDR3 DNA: TGTGCCAGCAGTACTGGACAGGGCGGCGAAAAACTGTTTTTT; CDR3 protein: CASSTGQGGEKLFF
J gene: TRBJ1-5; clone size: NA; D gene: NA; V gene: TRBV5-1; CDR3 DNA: TGCGCCAGCAGCTCGACAGGACCCAATCAGCCCCAGCATTTT; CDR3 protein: CASSSTGPNQPQHF
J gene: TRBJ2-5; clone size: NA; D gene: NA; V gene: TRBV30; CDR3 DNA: TGTGCCTGGAGTGTACTACAGCGAGAGACCCAGTACTTC; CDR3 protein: CAWSVLQRETQYF
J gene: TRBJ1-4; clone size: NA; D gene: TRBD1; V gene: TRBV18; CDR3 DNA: TGTGCCAGCTCACCTAAGAAACAGGGGAATAATGAAAAACTGTTTTTT; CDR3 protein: CASSPKKQGNNEKLFF
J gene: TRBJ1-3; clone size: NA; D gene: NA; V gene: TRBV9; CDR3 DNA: TGTGCCAGCTCTATTGGGGATTTCTCTGGAAACACCATATATTTT; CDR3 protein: CASSIGDFSGNTIYF
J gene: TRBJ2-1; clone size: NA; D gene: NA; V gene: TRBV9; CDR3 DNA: TGTGCCAGCAGCGTCAGCCAGGGGATAGGCAATGAGCAGTTCTTC; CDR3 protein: CASSVSQGIGNEQFF
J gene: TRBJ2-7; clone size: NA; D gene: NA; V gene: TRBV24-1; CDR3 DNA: TGTGCCACCAGTGACCCCGGGAAGTCTGCCTACGAGCAGTACTTC; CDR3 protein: CATSDPGKSAYEQYF
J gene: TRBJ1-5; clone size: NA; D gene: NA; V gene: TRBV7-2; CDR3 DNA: TGTGCCAGCAGCTTAGTTGGGGGGCCCTTGAGCAATCAGCCCCAGCATTTT; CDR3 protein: CASSLVGGPLSNQPQHF
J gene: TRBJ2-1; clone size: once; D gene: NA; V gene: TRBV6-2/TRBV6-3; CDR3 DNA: TGTGCCAGCAGTAGGACTTGGACGTCCTCCAATGAGCAGTTCTTC; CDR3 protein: CASSRTWTSSNEQFF
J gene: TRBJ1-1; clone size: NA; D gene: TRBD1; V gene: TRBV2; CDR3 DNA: TGTGCCAGCAGTGGGGGACAGGGAACTTCCATGAACACTGAAGCTTTCTTT; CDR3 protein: CASSGGQGTSMNTEAFF
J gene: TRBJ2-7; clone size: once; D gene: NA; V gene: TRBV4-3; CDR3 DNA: TGCGCCAGCAGCCAAGATCAGCCAGGAGCCTACGAGCAGTACTTC; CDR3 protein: CASSQDQPGAYEQYF
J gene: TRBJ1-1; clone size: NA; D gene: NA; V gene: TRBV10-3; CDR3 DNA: TGTGCCATCAGTGCCGGGTCTACTGAAGCTTTCTTT; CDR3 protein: CAISAGSTEAFF
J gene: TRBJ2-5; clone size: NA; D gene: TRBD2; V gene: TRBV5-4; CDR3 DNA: TGTGCCAGCAGCCCCTCACCGACTAGCGGGGGGGCGCAGACCCAGTACTTC; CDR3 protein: CASSPSPTSGGAQTQYF
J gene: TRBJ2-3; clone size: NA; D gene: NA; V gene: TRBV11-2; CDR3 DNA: TGTGCCAGCAGCTTAGGCGCAGACACAGATACGCAGTATTTT; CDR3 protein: CASSLGADTDTQYF
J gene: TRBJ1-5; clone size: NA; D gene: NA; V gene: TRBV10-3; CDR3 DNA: TGTGCCATCAGTGAGGGCACAGGGAATAGCAATCAGCCCCAGCATTTT; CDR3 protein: CAISEGTGNSNQPQHF
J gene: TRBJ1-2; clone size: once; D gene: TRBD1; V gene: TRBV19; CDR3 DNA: TGTGCCAGTAGTATCGGGACAGGGTTTGAGATGAACTATGGCTACACCTTC; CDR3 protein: CASSIGTGFEMNYGYTF
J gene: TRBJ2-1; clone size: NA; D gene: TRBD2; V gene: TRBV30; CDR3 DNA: TGTGCCTGGAGAAATAGCGGGGGGGAGTACAATGAGCAGTTCTTC; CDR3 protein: CAWRNSGGEYNEQFF
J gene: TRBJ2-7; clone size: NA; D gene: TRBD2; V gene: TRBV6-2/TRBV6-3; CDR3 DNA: TGTGCCAGCAGTTTGACTAGCGGGAGTTTCGAGCAGTACTTC; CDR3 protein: CASSLTSGSFEQYF
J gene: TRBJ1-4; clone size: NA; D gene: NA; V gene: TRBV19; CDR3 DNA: TGTGCCAGTAGCCGAATGGTAGGGGCCAGTGAAAAACTGTTTTTT; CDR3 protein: CASSRMVGASEKLFF
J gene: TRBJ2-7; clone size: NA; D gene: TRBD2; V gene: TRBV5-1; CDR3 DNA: TGCGCCAGCAGCTTCATAAGACTAGCGGACGAGCAGTACTTC; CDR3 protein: CASSFIRLADEQYF
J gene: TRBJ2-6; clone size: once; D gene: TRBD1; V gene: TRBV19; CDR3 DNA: TGTGCCAGTAGTATTGGACAGGTTTCCTCTGGGGCCAACGTCCTGACTTTC; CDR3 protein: CASSIGQVSSGANVLTF
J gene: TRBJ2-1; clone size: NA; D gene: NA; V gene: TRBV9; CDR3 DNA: TGTGCCAGCAGCGTAATTTCTGGGGAAGTTGAGCAGTTCTTC; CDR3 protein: CASSVISGEVEQFF
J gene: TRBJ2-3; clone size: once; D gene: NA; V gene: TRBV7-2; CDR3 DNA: TGTGCCAGCAGCTTAACCCCTCTGGCCTCCGGCACCACAGATACGCAGTATTTT; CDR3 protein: CASSLTPLASGTTDTQYF
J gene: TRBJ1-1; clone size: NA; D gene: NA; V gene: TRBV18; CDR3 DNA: TGTGCCAGCTCACCAAGTCAATTGGGGACTGAAGCTTTCTTT; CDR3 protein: CASSPSQLGTEAFF
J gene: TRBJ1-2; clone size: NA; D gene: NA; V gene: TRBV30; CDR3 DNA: TGTGCCTGGAGGAAGATCGGACAAGGGGTTGGCTACACCTTC; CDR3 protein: CAWRKIGQGVGYTF
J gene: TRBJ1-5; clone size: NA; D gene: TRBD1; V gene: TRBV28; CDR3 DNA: TGTGCCAGCTCGAATCCGGGACAGGGAAGCAATCAGCCCCAGCATTTT; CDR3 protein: CASSNPGQGSNQPQHF
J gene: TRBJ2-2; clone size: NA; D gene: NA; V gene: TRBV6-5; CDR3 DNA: TGTGCCAGCAGTTCACTTCCGGGAACGGCCGGGGAGCTGTTTTTT; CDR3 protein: CASSSLPGTAGELFF
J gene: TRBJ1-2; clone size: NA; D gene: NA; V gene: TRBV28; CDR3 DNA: TGTGCCAGCAGTTTAGAGGTACGCGGCTACACCTTC; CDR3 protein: CASSLEVRGYTF
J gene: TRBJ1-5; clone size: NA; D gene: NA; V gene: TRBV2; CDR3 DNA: TGTGCCAGCACCCACGGTGAGGGCAATCAGCCCCAGCATTTT; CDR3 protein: CASTHGEGNQPQHF
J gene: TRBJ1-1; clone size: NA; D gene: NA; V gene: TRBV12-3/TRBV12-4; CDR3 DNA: TGTGCCAGCAGTTTAAACTCCGAAGCTTTCTTT; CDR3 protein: CASSLNSEAFF